This T cell receptor beta chain was documented in a study of Ad26.COV2.S vaccination and SARS-CoV-2 variants. The CDR3 runs to 19 residues. V lost 0 bases and J 4 bases, leaving 19 bases between the germline ends. Germline loops: CDR1 MNHEY, CDR2 SMNVEV (reference sequence). Treatment given: about 20 received Ad26.COV2.S at low or high dose, single or two shots; a few received placebo; per-sample allocation not given. Day 63 after the first vaccine or placebo injection was the time point for sampling. TCRdb's table, derived via immunoSEQ multiplex PCR, lists solely in-frame clones and lacks some. Of 350,000 to 550,000 clones listed, 80% to 90% were seen once; the top ten hold over 2%.

The sequencing used peripheral blood, collected in a trial of Ad26.COV2.S vaccine versus placebo. The receptor comes from a person aged 18-60 years who received the Ad26.COV2.S COVID-19 vaccine or a placebo. The rearrangement joins TRBV27 to TRBJ1-6; a weak D match, TRBD1 (5 bases). As DNA, the CDR3 is TGTGCCAGCAGTTTATCGCCTGGAGTGGGGCCCGAATATAATTCACCCCTCCACTTT. Protein product: CASSLSPGVGPEYNSPLHF.